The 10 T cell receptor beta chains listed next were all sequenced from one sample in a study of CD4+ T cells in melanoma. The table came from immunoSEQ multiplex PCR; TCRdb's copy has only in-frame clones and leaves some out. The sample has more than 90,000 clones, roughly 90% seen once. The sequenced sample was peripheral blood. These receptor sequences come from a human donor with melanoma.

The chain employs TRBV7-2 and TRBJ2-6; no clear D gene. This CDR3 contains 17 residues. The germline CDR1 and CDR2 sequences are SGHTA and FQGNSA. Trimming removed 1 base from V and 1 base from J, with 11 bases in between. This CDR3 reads CASSLGRSRSGANVLTF. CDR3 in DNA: TGTGCCAGCAGCTTAGGGCGGTCCAGGTCTGGGGCCAACGTCCTGACTTTC.

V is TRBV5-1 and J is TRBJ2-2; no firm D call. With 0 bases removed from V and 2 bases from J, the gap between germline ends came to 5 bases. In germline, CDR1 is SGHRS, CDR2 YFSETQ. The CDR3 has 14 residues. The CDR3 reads CASSLVQNTGELFF. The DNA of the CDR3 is TGCGCCAGCAGCTTGGTTCAAAACACCGGGGAGCTGTTTTTT.

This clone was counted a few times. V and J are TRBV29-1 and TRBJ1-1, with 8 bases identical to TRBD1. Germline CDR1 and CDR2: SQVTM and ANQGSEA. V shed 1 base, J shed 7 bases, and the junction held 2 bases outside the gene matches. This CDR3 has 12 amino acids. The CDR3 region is CSVEAGGGEAFF. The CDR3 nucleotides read TGCAGCGTTGAAGCAGGGGGCGGTGAAGCTTTCTTT.

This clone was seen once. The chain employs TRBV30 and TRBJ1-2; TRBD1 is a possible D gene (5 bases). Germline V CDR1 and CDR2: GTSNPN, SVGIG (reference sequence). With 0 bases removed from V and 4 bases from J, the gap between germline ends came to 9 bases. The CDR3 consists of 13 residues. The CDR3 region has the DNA TGTGCCTGGAGTGTGCACAGGTTCTATGGCTACACCTTC. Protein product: CAWSVHRFYGYTF.

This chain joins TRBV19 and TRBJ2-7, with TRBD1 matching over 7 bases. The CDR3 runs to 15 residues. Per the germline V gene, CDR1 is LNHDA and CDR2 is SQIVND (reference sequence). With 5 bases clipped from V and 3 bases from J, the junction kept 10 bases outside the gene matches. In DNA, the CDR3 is TGTGCCAGTAGTCCACAGGGGACGGGCCGCTACGAGCAGTACTTC. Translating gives CASSPQGTGRYEQYF.

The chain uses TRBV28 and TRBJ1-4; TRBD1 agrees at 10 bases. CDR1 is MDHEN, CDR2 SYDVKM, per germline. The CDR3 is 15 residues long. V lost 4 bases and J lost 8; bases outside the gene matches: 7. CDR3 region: CASSSLGTGEEKLFF. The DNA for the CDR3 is TGTGCCAGCAGTTCCCTCGGGACAGGGGAGGAAAAACTGTTTTTT.

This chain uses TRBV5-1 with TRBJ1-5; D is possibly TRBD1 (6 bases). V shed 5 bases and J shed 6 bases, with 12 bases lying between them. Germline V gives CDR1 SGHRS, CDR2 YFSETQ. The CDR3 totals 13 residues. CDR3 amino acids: CASRPGEGQPQHF. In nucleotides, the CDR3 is TGCGCCAGCAGGCCAGGGGAAGGTCAGCCCCAGCATTTT.

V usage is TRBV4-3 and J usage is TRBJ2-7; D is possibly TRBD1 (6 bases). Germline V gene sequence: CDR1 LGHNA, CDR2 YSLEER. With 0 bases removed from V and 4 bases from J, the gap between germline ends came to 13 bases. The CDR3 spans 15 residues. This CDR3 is CASSQDPGADYEQYF. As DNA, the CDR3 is TGCGCCAGCAGCCAAGATCCAGGGGCAGATTACGAGCAGTACTTC.

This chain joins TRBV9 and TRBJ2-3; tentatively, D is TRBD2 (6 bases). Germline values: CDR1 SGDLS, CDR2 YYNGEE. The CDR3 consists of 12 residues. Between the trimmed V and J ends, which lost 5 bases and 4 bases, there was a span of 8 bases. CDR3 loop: CASRGGSDTQYF. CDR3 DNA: TGTGCCAGCAGGGGGGGATCAGATACGCAGTATTTT.

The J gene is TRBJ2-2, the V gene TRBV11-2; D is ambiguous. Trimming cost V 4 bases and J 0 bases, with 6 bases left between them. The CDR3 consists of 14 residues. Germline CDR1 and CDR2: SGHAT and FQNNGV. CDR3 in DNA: TGTGCCAGCAGCTGGCTAGCGAACACCGGGGAGCTGTTTTTT. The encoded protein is CASSWLANTGELFF.